This TCR beta chain was found in a study of OX40 agonist ivuxolimab in advanced cancers. V was pared by 3 bases and J by 17 bases, with 23 bases between. The germline V gene encodes CDR1 ENHRY and CDR2 SYGVKD. CDR3 length equals 15 residues. Using immunoSEQ multiplex PCR, the repertoire was profiled, and TCRdb retains in-frame clones only, with some absent. The sample holds 82,000 or so clones, more than 85% seen once. This receptor was obtained from an adult with an advanced solid tumor such as melanoma, head and neck, liver or kidney cancer. Here the sequenced sample was CD4+ or CD8+ T cells sorted from blood, taken in a trial of the OX40 agonist ivuxolimab. The rearrangement uses TRBV10-3 and TRBJ1-6; no clear D. The CDR3 DNA is TGTGCCATCAGTGAATCGTCCGGGGAGATTCCCCGAGTCCACTTT. Its translation is CAISESSGEIPRVHF.